The clone carrying this TCR beta chain was seen only a few times. Its target is unknown. The CDR3 has 19 amino acids. Germline V gives CDR1 SGHNT, CDR2 YENEEA. V lost 0 bases and J 0 bases, leaving 15 bases between the germline ends. Treatment-naive patients with stable or active relapsing-remitting disease served as multiple sclerosis controls. The CD8+ and CD4+ T cells were isolated magnetically using a negative isolation approach, whereas the TEMRA cells were enriched by FACS. This specimen belongs to a study of CD8 T cells in Susac syndrome. Study outcomes and limitations: The authors acknowledged that their TCR sequencing and HLA analysis involved a relatively small number of individuals.

An input of about 0.5 to 1 ug of RNA was subjected to reverse transcription using random hexamers. TCRdb ran MiXCR on the immunoSEQ multiplex PCR reads and lists one entry per CDR3 protein. Of approximately 200,000 distinct CDR3 sequences detected, about 90% appear once; the ten largest clones hold roughly 0.15%. The TCR comes from a human donor with multiple sclerosis. The sequenced sample was CD8+ T cells from PBMCs. The chain has TRBV11-3 and TRBJ2-6; D gene uncertain. In nucleotides, the CDR3 is TGTGCCAGCAGCTTAGAAGTACTGTTGGGAATCTCTGGGGCCAACGTCCTGACTTTC. It translates to CASSLEVLLGISGANVLTF.